The TCR beta chain under discussion was sequenced for a study of CD8+CD57+ T cells in acquired aplastic anemia. For CDR3 and TCR beta VDJ profiling, genomic DNA was the template used. TCRdb re-called the reads through MiXCR, storing one row per CDR3 protein. The repertoire includes roughly 500,000 distinct CDR3 sequences, around 30% of them detected once, and about 0.8% sits in the top ten. The germline CDR1 and CDR2 sequences are SGDLS and YYNGEE. J lost 10 bases, V lost 0 bases, and 10 bases had no gene match. The CDR3 has 16 amino acids. Patients selected for sequencing had displayed CD8+CD57+ cell expansion by flow cytometry.

The rearrangement links TRBV9 to TRBJ2-1, with 10 bases lining up with TRBD2. The clonotype originates from a human donor with aplastic anemia. The sample consisted of sorted CD4+, CD8+, or CD8+CD57+ T cells (not recorded which) from PBMCs. CDR3 in amino acids: CASSVARASGSSEQFF. The CDR3 bases are TGTGCCAGCAGCGTAGCTCGGGCTAGCGGGAGTAGCGAGCAGTTCTTC.